The clone carrying this T cell receptor (beta chain) appeared many times. Its matching antigen is unknown. The source material, RNA transcripts, was used to amplify TCR beta CDR3 regions. TCR CDR3 underwent first-round RT-PCR with the HTBI primer set. TCRdb analysed the multiplex PCR reads with MiXCR anew, one entry per CDR3 protein. The top ten hold roughly a sixth of the sample, which has about 690,000 distinct CDR3 sequences, roughly 17% seen once. The sample belongs to a study of T cells in Graves' hyperthyroidism and ophthalmopathy. Whole-study findings and limits: A 13 V-J model separated ophthalmopathy from stable hyperthyroidism.

V shed 0 bases, J shed 0 bases, and the junction held 8 bases outside the gene matches. The CDR3 has 18 residues. In germline, CDR1 is MNHEY, CDR2 SVGEGT. This clonotype originated in a man between 50 and 59 years old with Graves' hyperthyroidism. Source material: blood. This chain uses TRBV6-2 or TRBV6-3 with TRBJ2-1; 7 positions agree with TRBD2. The CDR3 bases are TGTGCCAGCAGTTACTCGATCGCGGGAGCAGGCTCCTACAATGAGCAGTTCTTC. This gives the protein CASSYSIAGAGSYNEQFF.